The clone carrying this TCR beta chain was seen more than once but under ten times. This entry belongs to a study of blood T cell repertoires in COVID-19. Enrollment of patients from Seattle took place during active infection, with longitudinal follow-up. The CDR3 covers 15 residues. Trimming pared 5 bases from V and 8 bases from J, leaving 18 bases between. CDR1 is SGHTA, CDR2 FQGNSA, per germline. Produced via immunoSEQ multiplex PCR; TCRdb's table is partial and in-frame only. The table includes approximately 88,000 clones, around 75% detected once. The receptor comes from a man in his 70s with COVID-19, enrolled during active disease. Source material: peripheral blood. V usage is TRBV7-2 and J usage is TRBJ1-4; maybe TRBD1 (5 bases). The CDR3: CASSNGGSRREKLFF. The CDR3 region has the DNA TGTGCCAGCAGCAACGGGGGGTCACGACGGGAAAAACTGTTTTTT.